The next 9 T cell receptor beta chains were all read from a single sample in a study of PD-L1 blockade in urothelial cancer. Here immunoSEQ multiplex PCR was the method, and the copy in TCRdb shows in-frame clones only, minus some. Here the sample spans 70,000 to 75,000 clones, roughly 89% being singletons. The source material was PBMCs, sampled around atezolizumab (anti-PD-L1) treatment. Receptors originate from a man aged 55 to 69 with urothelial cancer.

This chain's CDR3 is CASSPGTAMNTEAFF. CDR3 bases: TGTGCCAGCAGCCCAGGGACAGCCATGAACACTGAAGCTTTCTTT. The V call is TRBV5-4, the J call TRBJ1-1; 7 bases map to TRBD1. There are 15 residues in the CDR3. Trimming removed 4 bases from V and 0 bases from J; junction bases left unmatched: 6. Germline values: CDR1 SGHNT, CDR2 YYREEE (reference sequence).

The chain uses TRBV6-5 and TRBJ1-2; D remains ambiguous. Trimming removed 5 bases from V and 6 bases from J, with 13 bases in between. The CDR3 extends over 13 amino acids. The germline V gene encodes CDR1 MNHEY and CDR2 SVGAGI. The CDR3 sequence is CASSRTDANGYTF. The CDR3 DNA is TGTGCCAGCAGTCGAACAGATGCCAATGGCTACACCTTC.

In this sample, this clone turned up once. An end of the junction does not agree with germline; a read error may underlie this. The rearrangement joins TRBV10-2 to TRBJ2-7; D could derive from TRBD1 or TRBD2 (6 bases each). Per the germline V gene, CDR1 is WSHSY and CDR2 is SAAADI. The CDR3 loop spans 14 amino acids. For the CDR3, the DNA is TGCGCCAGCACTGAGGGGGGCCGCTCCTACGAGCAGTACTTC. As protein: CASTEGGRSYEQYF.

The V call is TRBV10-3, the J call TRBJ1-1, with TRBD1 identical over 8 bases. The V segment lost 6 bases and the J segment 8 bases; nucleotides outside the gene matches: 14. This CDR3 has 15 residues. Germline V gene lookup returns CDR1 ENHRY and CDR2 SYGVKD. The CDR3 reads CAIRDSGTGREEAFF. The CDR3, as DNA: TGTGCCATCAGAGACTCTGGGACAGGCCGGGAGGAAGCTTTCTTT.

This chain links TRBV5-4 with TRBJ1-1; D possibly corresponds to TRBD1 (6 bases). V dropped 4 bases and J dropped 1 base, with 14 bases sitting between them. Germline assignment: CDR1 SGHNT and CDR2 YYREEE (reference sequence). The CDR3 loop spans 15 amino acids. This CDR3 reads CASSMPGQRNTEAFF. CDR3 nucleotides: TGTGCCAGCAGCATGCCGGGACAACGGAACACTGAAGCTTTCTTT. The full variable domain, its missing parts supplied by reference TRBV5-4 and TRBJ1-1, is ETGVTQSPTHLIKTRGQQVTLRCSSQSGHNTVSWYQQALGQGPQFIFQYYREEENGRGNFPPRFSGLQFPNYSSELNVNALELDDSALYLCASSMPGQRNTEAFFGQGTRLTVV.

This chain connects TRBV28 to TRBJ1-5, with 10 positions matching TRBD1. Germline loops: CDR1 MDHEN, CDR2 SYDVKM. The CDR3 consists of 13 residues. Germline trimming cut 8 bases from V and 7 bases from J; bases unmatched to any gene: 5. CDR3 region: CASWGQGRQPQHF. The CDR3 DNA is TGTGCCAGCTGGGGACAGGGGCGGCAGCCCCAGCATTTT.

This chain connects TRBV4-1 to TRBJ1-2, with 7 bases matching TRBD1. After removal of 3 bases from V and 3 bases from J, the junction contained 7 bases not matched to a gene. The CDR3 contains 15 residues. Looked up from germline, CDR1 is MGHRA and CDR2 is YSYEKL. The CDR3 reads CASSHPDRHYYGYTF. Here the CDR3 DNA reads TGCGCCAGCAGCCACCCGGACAGGCACTACTATGGCTACACCTTC.

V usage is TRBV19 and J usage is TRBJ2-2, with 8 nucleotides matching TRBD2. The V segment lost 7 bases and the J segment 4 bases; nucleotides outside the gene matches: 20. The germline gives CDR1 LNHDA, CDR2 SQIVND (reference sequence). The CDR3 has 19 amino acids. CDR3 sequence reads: CASTPRSGGILVTTGELFF. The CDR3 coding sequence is TGTGCCAGTACCCCACGGAGCGGGGGTATACTCGTGACCACCGGGGAGCTGTTTTTT.

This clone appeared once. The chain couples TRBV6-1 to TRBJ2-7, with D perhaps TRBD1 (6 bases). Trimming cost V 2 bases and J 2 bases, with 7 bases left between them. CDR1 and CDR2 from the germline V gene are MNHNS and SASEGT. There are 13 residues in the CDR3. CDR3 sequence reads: CASSEYRAYEQYF. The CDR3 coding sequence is TGTGCCAGCAGTGAATACAGGGCCTACGAGCAGTACTTC.